The 25 T cell receptor beta chains listed next were all sequenced from one sample in a study of post-analysis software for immune sequencing data. General observations from the study: There were a handful of TRBV segments more frequent in patients than controls, and TRBV5-6, TRBV5-1 and TRBV20-1 were among them.

These TCRs' antigens remain unknown. The TCR beta cDNA libraries carried unique molecular identifiers. One entry per CDR3 protein, called by TCRdb with MiXCR from the PCR reads. The data contain around 500,000 distinct CDR3 sequences, roughly 34% of them singletons. The sequenced sample was blood. The receptors derive from a girl aged 2 to 17 with multiple sclerosis.

The chain combines TRBV29-1 with TRBJ2-2; 8 nucleotides match TRBD2. Germline V gene sequence: CDR1 SQVTM, CDR2 ANQGSEA. V was pared by 4 bases and J by 6 bases, with 10 bases of the junction left unmatched. The CDR3 has 15 residues. For the CDR3, the DNA is TGCAGCGTTGCCGGGACTAGTATTAGCGCCGGGGAGCTGTTTTTT. Protein product: CSVAGTSISAGELFF.

Only a few counts were recorded for this clonotype. A much larger clone differs from this one at a single base, so this may be a read error. V is TRBV7-2 and J is TRBJ2-5, with D unresolved. The CDR3 loop spans 12 amino acids. Trimming shortened V by 8 bases and J by 4 bases, and 11 bases separated the two germline ends. Germline CDR1 and CDR2: SGHTA and FQGNSA. The CDR3 DNA is TGTGCCAGCCCCCAGCCGGGAGAGACCCAGTACTTC. As protein: CASPQPGETQYF.

The rearrangement links TRBV3-1 to TRBJ2-5; 7 nucleotides match TRBD1. The DNA end favors TRBJ2-7, so the J call may be wrong. Germline CDR1 and CDR2: LGHDT and YNNKEL (reference sequence). CDR3 size: 14 residues. CDR3 in amino acids: CASRRQGGSYEQYF. The DNA for the CDR3 is TGTGCCAGCAGGAGACAGGGTGGGTCCTACGAGCAGTACTTC.

The chain employs TRBV12-3 or TRBV12-4 and TRBJ2-1, with D possibly matching TRBD1 (6 bases). The V and J ends lost 5 bases and 6 bases respectively, with 29 bases between them. The CDR3 covers 19 residues. CDR3 sequence reads: CASSPGDRPSLWGLNEQFF. DNA of the CDR3: TGTGCCAGCAGTCCCGGGGACCGTCCTAGTTTGTGGGGGCTCAATGAGCAGTTCTTC.

The chain has TRBV7-9 and TRBJ1-4; D perhaps matches TRBD1 (5 bases). Germline CDR1 reads SEHNR; CDR2 reads FQNEAQ (reference sequence). V lost 4 bases to trimming and J lost 7 bases, with 19 bases between them. The CDR3 spans 16 residues. The CDR3 is CASSSFYGGETEKLFF. DNA of the CDR3: TGTGCCAGCAGCTCTTTCTACGGGGGGGAGACTGAAAAACTGTTTTTT.

This clonotype has more than one count but fewer than ten. This sequence joins TRBV20-1 and TRBJ2-5; 8 bases map to TRBD1. V trimming: 3 bases; J trimming: 11 bases; junction bases outside the gene matches: 17. The CDR3 covers 15 residues. Germline-derived CDR1 and CDR2 are DFQATT and SNEGSKA (reference sequence). The chain's CDR3 is CSASWIGQGNHEQYF. CDR3 bases: TGCAGTGCTAGTTGGATCGGACAGGGTAACCATGAGCAGTACTTC.

This clonotype turned up a few times. The chain employs TRBV6-5 and TRBJ2-3; D might be TRBD2 (5 bases). Trimming pared 3 bases from V and 1 base from J, leaving 14 bases between. Looked up from germline, CDR1 is MNHEY and CDR2 is SVGAGI. The CDR3 extends over 16 amino acids. CDR3 DNA sequence: TGTGCCAGCAGTTATCTCGCTGACGGGGGCACAGATACGCAGTATTTT. Its translation: CASSYLADGGTDTQYF.

The chain recombines TRBV5-1 with TRBJ2-1, with D unresolved. The ends were cut back, 4 bases at V and 10 bases at J, with 9 bases in the middle. This CDR3 region has 11 residues. Germline V lookup: CDR1 SGHRS, CDR2 YFSETQ. CDR3 in amino acids: CASSPDLEQFF. As DNA, the CDR3 is TGCGCCAGCAGCCCGGACCTGGAGCAGTTCTTC.

The gene calls are TRBV29-1 and TRBJ1-1; TRBD1 matches at 10 bases. Germline V CDR1 and CDR2: SQVTM, ANQGSEA. V was clipped by 4 bases and J by 5 bases; unmatched bases: 7. CDR3 length: 14 amino acids. Here the CDR3 reads CSVVGQGGYTEAFF. CDR3 sequence (DNA): TGCAGCGTTGTAGGACAGGGGGGGTATACTGAAGCTTTCTTT.

There are a few counts of this clonotype. V is TRBV7-9 and J is TRBJ2-7; D call uncertain. The CDR3 runs 13 residues. The germline V gene has CDR1 SEHNR and CDR2 FQNEAQ (reference sequence). V was cut by 5 bases and J by 1 base, with 9 bases left in between. The CDR3 loop reads CASSRWGSYEQYF. The CDR3 DNA reads as TGTGCCAGCAGCCGGTGGGGTTCCTACGAGCAGTACTTC. The complete variable domain, with remaining parts taken from reference TRBV7-9 and TRBJ2-7, reads DTGVSQNPRHKITKRGQNVTFRCDPISEHNRLYWYRQTLGQGPEFLTYFQNEAQLEKSRLLSDRFSAERPKGSFSTLEIQRTEQGDSAMYLCASSRWGSYEQYFGPGTRLTVT.

This clonotype has at least ten counts. The chain has TRBV4-2 and TRBJ1-2; no firm D call. Germline V gives CDR1 LGHNA, CDR2 YNFKEQ. With 4 bases removed from V and 5 bases from J, the gap between germline ends came to 23 bases. The CDR3 runs to 17 residues. The CDR3 DNA reads as TGTGCCAGCAGCCGTCCGGAAGCCTCCGGGAGACGGTATGGCTACACCTTC. It is translated as CASSRPEASGRRYGYTF.

This clonotype was picked up a small number of times. The V and J genes are TRBV5-1 and TRBJ2-6; the match to TRBD1 covers 9 bases. The CDR3 sequence is 15 residues long. V gave up 4 bases and J gave up 2 bases; unmatched junction bases: 1. Looked up from germline, CDR1 is SGHRS and CDR2 is YFSETQ. The CDR3 DNA follows: TGCGCCAGCAGCGGACAGGGGCCTGGGGCCAACGTCCTGACTTTC. Translation gives CASSGQGPGANVLTF. Supplemented by reference TRBV5-1 and TRBJ2-6, the full variable domain reads KAGVTQTPRYLIKTRGQQVTLSCSPISGHRSVSWYQQTPGQGLQFLFEYFSETQRNKGNFPGRFSGRQFSNSRSEMNVSTLELGDSALYLCASSGQGPGANVLTFGAGSRLTVL.

This clonotype was observed at least ten times. At one of its ends the junction is not consistent with the germline gene, which may arise from a read error. V gene TRBV7-7 combines with J gene TRBJ2-5, with D perhaps TRBD2 (6 bases). Germline V lookup: CDR1 SSHAT, CDR2 FNYEAQ (reference sequence). The CDR3 is 14 residues long. As DNA, the CDR3 is TGTGCTAGCAGCTTAACGGCGGGAAGAGAGACCCAGTACTTC. Residues: CASSLTAGRETQYF. Full variable domain (missing parts from reference TRBV7-7 and TRBJ2-5): GAGVSQSPRYKVTKRGQDVTLRCDPISSHATLYWYQQALGQGPEFLTYFNYEAQPDKSGLPSDRFSAERPEGSISTLTIQRTEQRDSAMYRCASSLTAGRETQYFGPGTRLLVL.

This clonotype was found many times. The gene calls are TRBV12-3 or TRBV12-4 and TRBJ2-6, with 7 bases identical to TRBD2. V gave up 3 bases and J gave up 4 bases; unmatched junction bases: 3. CDR3 length: 15 residues. The CDR3 spells CASSFGGEGANVLTF. CDR3 bases: TGTGCCAGCAGTTTTGGGGGGGAAGGGGCCAACGTCCTGACTTTC.

This clonotype was seen just once. The chain carries TRBV6-1 and TRBJ1-2, with D unresolved. From germline, CDR1 is MNHNS and CDR2 SASEGT. The CDR3 is 12 amino acids. V was clipped by 4 bases and J by 7 bases, with 10 bases between them. The CDR3 reads CASSATSLGYTF. The CDR3 coding sequence is TGTGCCAGCAGTGCTACAAGTCTTGGCTACACCTTC.

This chain joins TRBV20-1 and TRBJ1-2, with TRBD1 identical over 9 bases. The germline V gene encodes CDR1 DFQATT and CDR2 SNEGSKA (reference sequence). V was pared by 3 bases and J by 8 bases, with 16 bases of the junction left unmatched. The CDR3 runs 16 residues. For the CDR3, the DNA is TGCAGTGCTAGTAACCTACCCCTAACAGGGGGCCAAGGCTACACCTTC. Its translation is CSASNLPLTGGQGYTF.

This clonotype turned up a few times. The chain combines TRBV20-1 with TRBJ2-5, with D hard to call. This CDR3 contains 14 residues. Trimming took off 3 bases at V and 5 bases at J, with 16 bases between the two ends. Germline V CDR1 and CDR2: DFQATT, SNEGSKA (reference sequence). The DNA for the CDR3 is TGCAGTGCTAGGGGCCTAGTCGGGTGGGAGACCCAGTACTTC. Protein: CSARGLVGWETQYF.

This rearrangement joins TRBV7-9 to TRBJ2-7, with 8 bases fitting TRBD2. The V segment lost 4 bases and the J segment 3 bases; nucleotides outside the gene matches: 8. Germline CDR1 reads SEHNR; CDR2 reads FQNEAQ (reference sequence). CDR3 length: 15 amino acids. The CDR3 protein is CASSSARGGIYEQYF. The CDR3 coding sequence is TGTGCCAGCAGCTCCGCCCGGGGGGGAATCTACGAGCAGTACTTC.

The chain is built from TRBV28 and TRBJ1-1; D not certain. This CDR3 region has 15 residues. Trimming left V 5 bases short and J 3 bases short, with 16 bases between. Germline V gene lookup returns CDR1 MDHEN and CDR2 SYDVKM. The CDR3 DNA is TGTGCCAGCAGTCCCTCCGGGAAGTGGGACACTGAAGCTTTCTTT. Amino acid sequence: CASSPSGKWDTEAFF.

J is TRBJ2-1 and V is TRBV20-1, with D maybe TRBD2 (5 bases). The CDR3 covers 13 residues. Germline V gene data show CDR1 as DFQATT and CDR2 as SNEGSKA (reference sequence). Trimming left V 6 bases short and J 13 bases short, with 22 bases between. The CDR3 DNA reads TGCAGTGCCTCCCCTGATTCCGGGGAGACCCAGTTCTTC. Its protein is CSASPDSGETQFF.

This clonotype was found a few times. This chain links TRBV5-1 with TRBJ2-5; D unresolved. This CDR3 spans 14 amino acids. V lost 4 bases and J 3 bases, leaving 13 bases between the germline ends. Germline CDR1 and CDR2: SGHRS and YFSETQ. The CDR3 region has the DNA TGCGCCAGCAGCGCCACCAGGCGAGAAGAGACCCAGTACTTC. It translates to CASSATRREETQYF.

There are a few counts of this clonotype. The rearrangement joins TRBV12-5 to TRBJ2-1; possible D gene TRBD2, 7 bases. This CDR3 comprises 15 residues. V was trimmed by 8 bases and J by 5 bases, leaving 19 bases between them. CDR1 and CDR2 from the germline V gene are LGHNT and FRNRAP. The CDR3 DNA is TGTGCTAGTCGAGCTCGACGGGGGGCGGACAATGAGCAGTTCTTC. It encodes CASRARRGADNEQFF.

This clonotype has only a few counts. The rearrangement links TRBV6-5 to TRBJ1-2, with 8 bases matching TRBD1. With V trimmed by 7 bases and J by 5 bases, 6 bases remained unmatched. There are 13 residues in the CDR3. Germline CDR1 MNHEY, CDR2 SVGAGI. The CDR3 loop reads CASTRGQGYGYTF. As DNA, the CDR3 is TGTGCCAGCACCAGGGGGCAGGGGTATGGCTACACCTTC.

This clonotype was detected ten times or more. The chain couples TRBV4-1 to TRBJ2-1, with 8 bases matching TRBD2. The length of the CDR3 is 14 residues. Germline values: CDR1 MGHRA, CDR2 YSYEKL. V trimming: 4 bases; J trimming: 6 bases; junction bases outside the gene matches: 5. CDR3 DNA: TGCGCCAGCAGCCTGACTAGCGAGGGCAATGAGCAGTTCTTC. This codes for CASSLTSEGNEQFF.

The rearrangement joins TRBV12-3 or TRBV12-4 to TRBJ2-7; weak D call: TRBD1 (6 bases). This CDR3 region has 13 residues. V lost 6 bases and J 2 bases, leaving 11 bases between the germline ends. This CDR3 reads CASRAGATYEQYF. In DNA, the CDR3 is TGTGCCAGCAGGGCAGGGGCGACCTACGAGCAGTACTTC.